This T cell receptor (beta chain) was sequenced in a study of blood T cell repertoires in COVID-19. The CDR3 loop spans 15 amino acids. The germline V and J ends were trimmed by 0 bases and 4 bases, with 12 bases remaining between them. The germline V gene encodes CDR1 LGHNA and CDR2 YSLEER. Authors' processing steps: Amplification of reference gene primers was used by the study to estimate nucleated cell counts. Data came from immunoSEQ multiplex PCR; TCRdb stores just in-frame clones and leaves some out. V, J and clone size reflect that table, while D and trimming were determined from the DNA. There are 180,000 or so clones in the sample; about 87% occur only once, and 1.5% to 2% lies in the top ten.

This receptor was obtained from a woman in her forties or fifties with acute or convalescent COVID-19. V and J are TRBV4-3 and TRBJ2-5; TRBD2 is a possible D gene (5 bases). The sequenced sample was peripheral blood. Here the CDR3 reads CASSQDREGGETQYF. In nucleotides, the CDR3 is TGCGCCAGCAGCCAAGATCGGGAAGGTGGAGAGACCCAGTACTTC.